These T cell receptor beta chains were read from a single sample in a study of OX40 agonist ivuxolimab in advanced cancers. Here immunoSEQ multiplex PCR was the method, and the copy in TCRdb shows in-frame clones only, minus some. The table includes under 85,000 clones, more than 90% detected once. The specimen comprised CD4+ or CD8+ T cells sorted from blood, sampled in a trial of the OX40 agonist ivuxolimab. The source of these receptors is an adult with an advanced solid tumor such as melanoma, head and neck, liver or kidney cancer. Both conserved end residues are part of each CDR3. The D gene is left open where the match is weak.

d_gene,j_gene,v_gene,CDR3nt,CDR3aa
-,TRBJ2-7,TRBV28,TGTGCCAGCAGCCTCCTCGGCTACGAGCAGTACTTC,CASSLLGYEQYF
-,TRBJ2-3,TRBV5-6,TGTGCCAGCAGCTATACTTGGCCTCGAGGGACAGATACGCAGTATTTT,CASSYTWPRGTDTQYF
-,TRBJ1-5,TRBV19,TGTGCCAGTAGTATAGGGGACTTGTTGGGTCAGCCCCAGCATTTT,CASSIGDLLGQPQHF
-,TRBJ1-2,TRBV4-2,TGTGCCAGCAGCGTACAGGGAGACTATGGCTACACCTTC,CASSVQGDYGYTF
TRBD2,TRBJ2-7,TRBV7-2,TGTGCCAGCAGCTCCAGCGGGAACCCATCCTACGAGCAGTACTTC,CASSSSGNPSYEQYF
-,TRBJ2-3,TRBV10-3,TGTGCCATCAGTGAGTCGGATACGCAGTATTTT,CAISESDTQYF
TRBD2,TRBJ2-5,TRBV19,TGTGCCAGTAGTATACGGCGGGGGGGCCAAGAGACCCAGTACTTC,CASSIRRGGQETQYF
-,TRBJ2-7,TRBV1,TGCACCAGCAGCCAAGATCAGGGGGGCGCTTACTACGAGCAGTACTTC,CTSSQDQGGAYYEQYF
-,TRBJ1-1,TRBV6-1,TGTGCCAACTCTCTGAACACTGAAGCTTTCTTT,CANSLNTEAFF
-,TRBJ1-5,TRBV6-1,TGTGCCAGCAGTGTAGACAGCCGCAATCAGCCCCAGCATTTT,CASSVDSRNQPQHF
TRBD2,TRBJ2-1,TRBV28,TGTGCCAGCAGTTCCCCGGGCGGGAGGGCCATCTACAATGAGCAGTTCTTC,CASSSPGGRAIYNEQFF
TRBD1,TRBJ1-2,TRBV5-1,TGCGCCAGCAGTTTTGACAGGGGGACGTATGGCTACACCTTC,CASSFDRGTYGYTF
-,TRBJ2-5,TRBV19,TGTGCCAGTAGTATAGACCAGAGGACTGGATCAAGAGAGACCCAGTACTTC,CASSIDQRTGSRETQYF
-,TRBJ1-2,TRBV6-7,TGTGCCAGCAGTTACGGGGGCCGCTACTATGGCTACACCTTC,CASSYGGRYYGYTF
TRBD2,TRBJ2-7,TRBV11-3,TGTGCCAGCAGCATTAGACCTAGCGGGAGATCCTACGAGCAGTACTTC,CASSIRPSGRSYEQYF